This passage covers 16 T cell receptor beta chains from one sample sequenced in a study of T cells in Graves' hyperthyroidism and ophthalmopathy. It was RNA transcripts that yielded the amplified TCR beta CDR3 regions. The primer set for the first-round RT-PCR of the TCR CDR3 was HTBI. A single record per CDR3 protein comes from TCRdb applying MiXCR to the multiplex PCR reads. The sample has roughly 350,000 distinct CDR3 sequences; 14% are singletons. Sample: blood. The receptors come from a woman in her 30s with Graves' hyperthyroidism.

This clonotype was seen at least ten times. The gene calls are TRBV12-3 or TRBV12-4 and TRBJ1-5; tentative D call: TRBD1 (6 bases). The CDR3 consists of 14 residues. Trimming stripped 6 bases from V and 3 bases from J, with 12 bases between. The CDR3 sequence is CASRGGQLNQPQHF. The CDR3 bases are TGTGCCAGCAGGGGAGGACAGCTCAATCAGCCCCAGCATTTT.

This clonotype was seen repeatedly, ten times or more. This sequence joins TRBV10-3 and TRBJ1-2, with D possibly TRBD1 on 5 matching bases. Germline CDR1 is ENHRY and CDR2 is SYGVKD. The CDR3 has 13 amino acids. V lost 4 bases and J lost 6, with 12 bases in between. CDR3 nucleotides: TGTGCCATCAGTGTGGAGGGGCGGAATGGCTACACCTTC. Its protein product is CAISVEGRNGYTF.

About this clonotype itself: A much larger clone sits a single nucleotide away, making a read error possible. The chain is built from TRBV12-3 or TRBV12-4 and TRBJ2-3; D may be TRBD2 (6 bases). This CDR3 spans 15 amino acids. Trimming pared 5 bases from V and 11 bases from J, leaving 23 bases between. CDR3 sequence: CASSPPREKGPLQYF. CDR3 DNA sequence: TGTGCCAGCAGTCCCCCCCGGGAGAAGGGGCCCTTGCAGTATTTT.

This clonotype appeared many times. The V call is TRBV28, the J call TRBJ2-7; 8 bases align to TRBD2. Germline CDR1 is MDHEN and CDR2 is SYDVKM. V dropped 5 bases and J dropped 4; count of bases not matched to a gene: 13. The CDR3 has 16 residues. CDR3 nucleotide sequence: TGTGCCAGCAGTGGACGGGTGGGACTAGGGAGATACGAGCAGTACTTC. It specifies CASSGRVGLGRYEQYF.

This clonotype was detected only a few times. The chain links TRBV3-1 to TRBJ1-6, with D perhaps matching TRBD1 (5 bases). This CDR3 region has 14 residues. Trimming removed 3 bases at V and 7 bases at J, with 10 bases between. Germline V gene lookup returns CDR1 LGHDT and CDR2 YNNKEL (reference sequence). The CDR3 nucleotides are TGTGCCAGCAGCCAGGGGACGGTAAATTCACCCCTCCACTTT. It translates to CASSQGTVNSPLHF.

This clonotype was detected many times. The chain is built from TRBV2 and TRBJ2-4, with a possible D match to TRBD2 (7 bases). Trimming pared 2 bases from V and 7 bases from J, leaving 9 bases between. CDR3 length: 13 amino acids. The germline V gene has CDR1 SNHLY and CDR2 FYNNEI. DNA of the CDR3: TGTGCCAGCAGTGAAAGGGGGGGGAACATTCAGTACTTC. This sequence encodes CASSERGGNIQYF.

This clonotype was seen many times. The genes are TRBV9 and TRBJ2-7; TRBD1 matches at 10 bases. Germline loops: CDR1 SGDLS, CDR2 YYNGEE. The CDR3 runs to 14 residues. The junction had 7 bases not matched to a gene; V was cut back by 4 bases and J by 6 bases. The chain's CDR3 is CASSREGQGLEQYF. The CDR3 bases are TGTGCCAGCAGCAGAGAGGGACAGGGGCTCGAGCAGTACTTC.

In the case of this clonotype: Given a much more abundant clone one base away, this may be a read error. The rearrangement links TRBV11-2 to TRBJ2-7; D perhaps matches TRBD2 (5 bases). CDR1 and CDR2 (germline): SGHAT, FQNNGV. The CDR3 contains 14 residues. The CDR3 region has the DNA TGTGCCAGCAGCTTGGGATTCGGGGTGGACGAGCGGTACTTC. As protein: CASSLGFGVDERYF. The full variable domain, rest sourced from reference TRBV11-2 and TRBJ2-7, is EAGVAQSPRYKIIEKRQSVAFWCNPISGHATLYWYQQILGQGPKLLIQFQNNGVVDDSQLPKDRFSAERLKGVDSTLKIQPAKLEDSAVYLCASSLGFGVDERYFGPGTRLTVT.

This clonotype was counted between two and nine times. The rearrangement links TRBV15 to TRBJ2-1, with D perhaps TRBD1 (6 bases). Germline CDR1 and CDR2: LNHNV and YYDKDF (reference sequence). The CDR3 spans 18 residues. The germline V and J ends were trimmed by 1 base and 8 bases, with 24 bases remaining between them. This chain's CDR3 is CATSRGQAQGIFKDEQFF. CDR3 nucleotide sequence: TGTGCCACCAGCAGAGGCCAAGCACAGGGTATTTTTAAGGATGAGCAGTTCTTC.

Ten or more counts support this clonotype. The chain uses TRBV3-1 and TRBJ2-5; TRBD2 agrees at 10 bases. This CDR3 is built from 15 residues. Losses at the gene ends were 5 bases for V and 0 bases for J; bases not matched to a gene: 3. Germline V gene sequence: CDR1 LGHDT, CDR2 YNNKEL (reference sequence). CDR3 amino acids: CASSSLAGDQETQYF. Here the CDR3 DNA reads TGTGCCAGCAGCTCCCTAGCGGGGGACCAAGAGACCCAGTACTTC.

This clonotype appeared once. It may be a read error: a sequence one base away is much more abundant. V and J are TRBV2 and TRBJ2-1; 9 nucleotides align to TRBD2. This CDR3 spans 16 amino acids. The V gene's germline CDR1 is SNHLY and CDR2 FYNNEI. The CDR3 sequence: CASLPGLASSYNGQFF. CDR3 sequence (DNA): TGTGCCAGCTTGCCAGGACTAGCGAGCTCCTACAATGGGCAGTTCTTC. The complete variable domain, with remaining parts taken from reference TRBV2 and TRBJ2-1, reads EPEVTQTPSHQVTQMGQEVILRCVPISNHLYFYWYRQILGQKVEFLVSFYNNEISEKSEIFDDQFSVERPDGSNFTLKIRSTKLEDSAMYFCASLPGLASSYNGQFFGPGTRLTVL.

This clonotype was detected many times. The chain employs TRBV9 and TRBJ2-2; D is perhaps TRBD2 (5 bases). Trimming pared 1 base from V and 7 bases from J, leaving 14 bases between. CDR1 is SGDLS and CDR2 is YYNGEE in the germline V gene. CDR3 length equals 15 residues. CDR3 in amino acids: CASSVTRFGSGELFF. The CDR3, as DNA: TGTGCCAGCAGCGTAACTAGATTCGGAAGCGGGGAGCTGTTTTTT.

This clonotype has ten or more counts. The chain recombines TRBV28 with TRBJ2-5; 10 bases match TRBD2. The CDR3 is 16 residues long. V was pared by 6 bases and J by 3 bases, with 10 bases of the junction left unmatched. Germline V CDR1 and CDR2: MDHEN, SYDVKM. CDR3 sequence reads: CASSSFTSGMEETQYF. In DNA form, the CDR3 reads TGTGCCAGCAGCTCCTTCACTAGCGGGATGGAAGAGACCCAGTACTTC.

The CDR3 coding sequence is TGTGCCATCAGTGAGTCTTTTGGACAGGGGGATGGCTACACCTTC. Amino acids: CAISESFGQGDGYTF. V and J are TRBV10-3 and TRBJ1-2; 10 nucleotides agree with TRBD1. The CDR3 has 15 amino acids. V lost 0 bases, J lost 6 bases, and 4 bases stayed unmatched. The germline V gene encodes CDR1 ENHRY and CDR2 SYGVKD.

About this clonotype: At one boundary the junction diverges from the germline segment, which might be a read error. The chain employs TRBV5-4 and TRBJ1-2; a weak D match, TRBD1 (6 bases). The CDR3 has 15 residues. Per germline, CDR1 SGHNT and CDR2 YYREEE (reference sequence). CDR3 DNA: TGTGCCAGCGGCTTACCTGACAGGCCTAACTATGGCTACACCTTC. Translating it yields CASGLPDRPNYGYTF.

There are many counts of this clonotype. This chain uses TRBV11-2 with TRBJ2-2; D remains unclear. The CDR3 is 12 amino acids. Looked up from germline, CDR1 is SGHAT and CDR2 is FQNNGV. V was clipped by 1 base and J by 8 bases, with 5 bases between them. CDR3 bases: TGTGCCAGCAGCTTAGTTTGGGGGGAGCTGTTTTTT. Encoded protein: CASSLVWGELFF.